These T cell receptor beta chains were read from a single sample in a study of blood T cell repertoires in COVID-19. Sequencing used immunoSEQ multiplex PCR; TCRdb keeps in-frame clones, though not all of them. The table lists 100,000 to 120,000 clones, 76% of them singletons, with about 3.7% in the top ten. The sample comprised peripheral blood. The receptors derive from an elderly woman with acute or convalescent COVID-19. The conserved cysteine and the conserved F or W are not part of the CDR3 here. The D gene is left open where the match is weak. The size of a clone is reported for some rows only, either as once, few or many, or as a class for expanded clones.

>.|TRBV18|.|TRBJ2-1
ASSPPQGGTYNEQF
>.|TRBV12-3/TRBV12-4|.|TRBJ2-5
ASSFGSEETQY
>.|TRBV12-3/TRBV12-4|.|TRBJ1-5
ASSFGGQPQH
>few|TRBV6-5|.|TRBJ1-5
ASRPQGGSNQPQH
>.|TRBV11-3|.|TRBJ2-1
ASSLETHNEQF
>once|TRBV23-1|.|TRBJ1-5
ASSLGDNSNQPQH
>.|TRBV3-1/TRBV3-2|TRBD2|TRBJ2-1
ASSQGTSGNEQF
>.|TRBV30|.|TRBJ2-7
AWGVRKAVSYEQY
>few|TRBV21-1|.|TRBJ2-7
ASTKDKGVCSYEQY
>few|TRBV6-6|TRBD1|TRBJ2-3
ASSYPTGQGTDTQY
>.|TRBV29-1|TRBD1|TRBJ1-4
SVEGQGYSVEI
>.|TRBV11-2|.|TRBJ2-1
ASSPGLRGTRAVWDEQF
>.|TRBV2|.|TRBJ2-5
ASSGQGLETQY
>.|TRBV2|.|TRBJ1-2
ASTPTDRGAGYT
>.|TRBV3-1/TRBV3-2|TRBD2|TRBJ2-2
ASSRLGLAGGTGELF
>.|TRBV30|.|TRBJ1-5
AWSVFGFNQPQH